Shown below are 23 T cell receptor beta chains from a single sample sequenced in a study of blood T cell repertoires in COVID-19. Only in-frame clones appear in the TCRdb table, and some are missing; sequencing was by immunoSEQ multiplex PCR. The top ten clones hold around 7.2% of a sample with approximately 260,000 clones, 87% of them seen once. The sequenced sample was peripheral blood. These receptors were collected from a man in his 60s who had recovered from COVID-19.

This chain links TRBV5-1 with TRBJ2-3; TRBD2 agrees at 12 bases. The V segment lost 2 bases and the J segment 2 bases; nucleotides outside the gene matches: 3. CDR1 and CDR2 from the germline V gene are SGHRS and YFSETQ. The CDR3 is made up of 16 amino acids. The CDR3 sequence: CASSFTSGGYTDTQYF. The CDR3 bases are TGCGCCAGCAGCTTTACTAGCGGGGGGTACACAGATACGCAGTATTTT.

The chain links TRBV5-5 to TRBJ2-1; 7 nucleotides match TRBD1. Germline lookup yields CDR1 SGHKS and CDR2 YYEKEE (reference sequence). Trimming took 3 bases from V and 5 from J; bases not matched to a gene: 11. This CDR3 region has 16 residues. The CDR3 coding sequence is TGTGCCAGCAGCTGGACTGCCGGGACAGTTCACAATGAGCAGTTCTTC. It yields the protein CASSWTAGTVHNEQFF. Combining the CDR3 with reference TRBV5-5 and TRBJ2-1 gives the whole variable domain DAGVTQSPTHLIKTRGQQVTLRCSPISGHKSVSWYQQVLGQGPQFIFQYYEKEERGRGNFPDRFSARQFPNYSSELNVNALLLGDSALYLCASSWTAGTVHNEQFFGPGTRLTVL.

This chain links TRBV7-2 with TRBJ1-6; D call uncertain. Trimming cost V 5 bases and J 8 bases, with 16 bases left between them. The CDR3 covers 15 residues. Germline assignment: CDR1 SGHTA and CDR2 FQGNSA. The CDR3 bases are TGTGCCAGCAGCCCGCCAGGAGGGTTTGATTCACCCCTCCACTTT. It yields the protein CASSPPGGFDSPLHF.

This sequence joins TRBV6-5 and TRBJ1-5, with D possibly being TRBD1 (6 bases). This CDR3 comprises 13 residues. V lost 6 bases to trimming and J lost 0 bases, with 6 bases between them. Germline loops: CDR1 MNHEY, CDR2 SVGAGI. Here the CDR3 reads CASSRGSNQPQHF. In nucleotides, the CDR3 is TGTGCCAGCAGCAGGGGTAGCAATCAGCCCCAGCATTTT.

The J gene is TRBJ1-5, the V gene TRBV2; unclear D gene. Trimming removed 3 bases at V and 6 bases at J, with 18 bases between. Germline-derived CDR1 and CDR2 are SNHLY and FYNNEI. The CDR3 has 16 amino acids. DNA of the CDR3: TGTGCCAGCAGTGAGCGGTCTGCCCAAGGAGGTCAGCCCCAGCATTTT. The encoded protein is CASSERSAQGGQPQHF.

The rearrangement uses TRBV10-3 and TRBJ1-1, with D tentatively TRBD1 (6 bases). CDR1 is ENHRY, CDR2 SYGVKD, per germline. The germline V and J ends were trimmed by 4 bases and 1 base, with 10 bases remaining between them. This CDR3 region has 14 residues. DNA of the CDR3: TGTGCCATCAGTGCCCAGGGGTGGAACACTGAAGCTTTCTTT. Residues: CAISAQGWNTEAFF.

This chain uses TRBV24-1 with TRBJ2-2; 7 nucleotides line up with TRBD2. Germline V gene data show CDR1 as KGHDR and CDR2 as SFDVKD. This CDR3 has 15 amino acids. V shed 2 bases, J shed 3 bases, and the junction held 2 bases outside the gene matches. The CDR3 reads CATSDWGGHTGELFF. The CDR3 nucleotides read TGTGCCACCAGTGATTGGGGGGGTCACACCGGGGAGCTGTTTTTT.

The V and J genes are TRBV7-8 and TRBJ2-3; a weak D match, TRBD2 (5 bases). Deletions cut 5 bases from V and 1 base from J, with 13 bases between. The CDR3 is 15 amino acids. Looked up from germline, CDR1 is SGHVS and CDR2 is FQNEAQ. The CDR3 region is CASSPEARGTDTQYF. CDR3 nucleotide sequence: TGTGCCAGCAGCCCGGAGGCTAGAGGCACAGATACGCAGTATTTT. The full variable domain, completed using reference TRBV7-8 and TRBJ2-3, is GAGVSQSPRYKVAKRGQDVALRCDPISGHVSLFWYQQALGQGPEFLTYFQNEAQLDKSGLPSDRFFAERPEGSVSTLKIQRTQQEDSAVYLCASSPEARGTDTQYFGPGTRLTVL.

The CDR3, as DNA: TGTGCCAGCAGTAACCCGGGACTAGCGGGGGGTTGGTCCTACGAGCAGTACGTC. It translates to CASSNPGLAGGWSYEQYV. The rearrangement joins TRBV6-2 or TRBV6-3 to TRBJ2-7, with 15 bases that match TRBD2. With V trimmed by 5 bases and J by 1 base, 9 bases remained unmatched. The CDR3 length is 18 residues. Germline V gene sequence: CDR1 MNHEY, CDR2 SVGEGT.

J is TRBJ1-5 and V is TRBV6-6, with D hard to call. Looked up from germline, CDR1 is MNHNY and CDR2 is SVGAGI (reference sequence). The CDR3 is 14 amino acids. Trimming cost V 4 bases and J 3 bases, with 10 bases left between them. This CDR3 is CASSSGPINQPQHF. The CDR3 region has the DNA TGTGCCAGCAGTTCAGGCCCCATCAATCAGCCCCAGCATTTT.

V gene TRBV14 combines with J gene TRBJ2-1; D remains unclear. V lost 2 bases and J 4 bases, leaving 12 bases between the germline ends. The CDR3 totals 15 residues. From germline, CDR1 is SGHDN and CDR2 FVKESK. The chain's CDR3 is CASSQWALPYNEQFF. CDR3 DNA: TGTGCCAGCAGCCAATGGGCCTTACCTTACAATGAGCAGTTCTTC.

The chain joins TRBV2 to TRBJ2-1; 9 nucleotides align to TRBD2. Germline V lookup: CDR1 SNHLY, CDR2 FYNNEI. Germline trimming cut 5 bases from V and 9 bases from J; bases unmatched to any gene: 11. The CDR3 has 15 amino acids. The CDR3 region is CASSFSSGGMSEQFF. The CDR3 nucleotides are TGTGCCAGCAGTTTTTCCAGCGGGGGGATGAGTGAGCAGTTCTTC.

The chain joins TRBV11-2 to TRBJ1-4; D uncertain. Trimming stripped 5 bases from V and 7 bases from J, with 8 bases between. Germline V gene sequence: CDR1 SGHAT, CDR2 FQNNGV. The CDR3 length is 12 residues. The CDR3 sequence is CASSARGEKLFF. DNA for the CDR3: TGTGCCAGCAGCGCCCGGGGTGAAAAACTGTTTTTT.

The rearrangement links TRBV7-8 to TRBJ1-5; TRBD1 aligns across 7 bases. Germline trimming cut 1 base from V and 6 bases from J; bases unmatched to any gene: 3. The CDR3 sequence is 14 residues long. Germline V gene lookup returns CDR1 SGHVS and CDR2 FQNEAQ. CDR3 in DNA: TGTGCCAGCAGCTTAGAAGGGGGCAGTCAGCCCCAGCATTTT. Amino acid sequence: CASSLEGGSQPQHF.

The CDR3 sequence: CASSYRRQETQYF. As DNA, the CDR3 is TGCGCCAGCAGTTACAGGCGCCAAGAGACCCAGTACTTC. J is TRBJ2-5 and V is TRBV5-1, with D possibly matching TRBD1 (5 bases). V lost 5 bases to trimming and J lost 1 base, with 9 bases between them. Germline CDR1 and CDR2: SGHRS and YFSETQ. The length of the CDR3 is 13 residues.

The rearrangement links TRBV25-1 to TRBJ2-1, with D perhaps TRBD1 (5 bases). The CDR3 contains 14 residues. Germline CDR1 MGHDK, CDR2 SYGVNS. Trimming removed 3 bases at V and 2 bases at J, with 8 bases between. CDR3 bases: TGTGCCAGCAGTGACAGGGTGCCCTACAATGAGCAGTTCTTC. Its translation: CASSDRVPYNEQFF.

The chain links TRBV7-9 to TRBJ1-6, with unresolved D. Germline-derived CDR1 and CDR2 are SEHNR and FQNEAQ (reference sequence). This CDR3 contains 16 residues. V was cut by 2 bases and J by 0 bases, with 8 bases left in between. As DNA, the CDR3 is TGTGCCAGCAGCTTATATGGGAGCTCCTATAATTCACCCCTCCACTTT. Residues: CASSLYGSSYNSPLHF.

The chain uses TRBV6-5 and TRBJ1-2, with no clear D. Germline CDR1 MNHEY, CDR2 SVGAGI. This CDR3 region has 16 residues. V lost 3 bases and J lost 4, with 18 bases in between. The CDR3 DNA reads TGTGCCAGCAGTTATTCTCGCCCAAAGGGAGGCTATGGCTACACCTTC. Translated, it gives CASSYSRPKGGYGYTF.

The V call is TRBV12-3 or TRBV12-4, the J call TRBJ2-4, with a weak D call TRBD1 (5 bases). V lost 1 base and J lost 16, with 17 bases in between. This CDR3 comprises 13 residues. The CDR3 region is CASSLGPAGLSYF. Written as DNA, the CDR3 is TGTGCCAGCAGTTTAGGACCCGCAGGGTTGTCTTACTTC.

The chain uses TRBV5-5 and TRBJ2-1; 8 bases fit TRBD2. Germline V gives CDR1 SGHKS, CDR2 YYEKEE (reference sequence). This CDR3 is built from 14 residues. Trimming at V came to 1 base and at J to 6 bases, leaving 3 bases not matched to a gene. The CDR3 here is CASSLSLAGNEQFF. The CDR3 coding sequence is TGTGCCAGCAGCTTGTCTCTAGCGGGCAATGAGCAGTTCTTC.

This clone was seen only a few times. V is TRBV5-3 and J is TRBJ2-7; the match to TRBD2 covers 13 bases. TRBV5-3 is an open reading frame whose function is uncertain. The CDR3 is 17 amino acids. Unmatched junction bases numbered 13, after V lost 7 bases and J lost 3 bases. CDR3 amino acids: CARDGLAGALVHYEQYV. In DNA, the CDR3 is TGTGCCAGAGATGGACTAGCGGGGGCCCTCGTCCACTACGAGCAGTACGTC.

The rearrangement uses TRBV5-5 and TRBJ2-2; no reliable D call. The germline V gene encodes CDR1 SGHKS and CDR2 YYEKEE (reference sequence). The germline V and J ends were trimmed by 2 bases and 7 bases, with 12 bases remaining between them. The CDR3 is 14 amino acids. CDR3 nucleotides: TGTGCCAGCAGCTTCCTACTACGGAACGGGGAGCTGTTTTTT. It codes for CASSFLLRNGELFF. The full variable domain, its missing parts supplied by reference TRBV5-5 and TRBJ2-2, is DAGVTQSPTHLIKTRGQQVTLRCSPISGHKSVSWYQQVLGQGPQFIFQYYEKEERGRGNFPDRFSARQFPNYSSELNVNALLLGDSALYLCASSFLLRNGELFFGEGSRLTVL.

The V gene is TRBV19, the J gene TRBJ2-2; the D gene is possibly TRBD2 (6 bases). This CDR3 is built from 14 residues. V shed 9 bases and J shed 6 bases, with 17 bases lying between them. In germline, CDR1 is LNHDA, CDR2 SQIVND (reference sequence). CDR3 DNA sequence: TGTGCCAGCCATCTGGGGCGGGGACCCGGGGAGCTGTTTTTT. Translation gives CASHLGRGPGELFF.